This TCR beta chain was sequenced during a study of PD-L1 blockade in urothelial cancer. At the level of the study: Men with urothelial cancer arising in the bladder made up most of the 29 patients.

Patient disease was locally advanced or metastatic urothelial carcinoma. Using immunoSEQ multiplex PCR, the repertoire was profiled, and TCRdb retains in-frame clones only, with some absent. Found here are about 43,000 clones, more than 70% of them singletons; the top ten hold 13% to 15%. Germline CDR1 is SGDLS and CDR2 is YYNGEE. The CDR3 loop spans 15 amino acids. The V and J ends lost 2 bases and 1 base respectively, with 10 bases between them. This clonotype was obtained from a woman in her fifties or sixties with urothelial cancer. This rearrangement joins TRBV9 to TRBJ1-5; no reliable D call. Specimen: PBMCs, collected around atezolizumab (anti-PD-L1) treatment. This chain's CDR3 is CASSVIVGSNQPQHF. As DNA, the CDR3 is TGTGCCAGCAGCGTCATAGTGGGCAGCAATCAGCCCCAGCATTTT.